This T cell receptor beta chain is from a study of T cell responses to AZD1222 COVID-19 vaccine. Points from the study as a whole: Spike was spanned by vaccine-associated CD4 TCRs, which were dominant at 160-218 and 743-854. Donors in the cohort were predominantly white British and more often female, and clonal diversity was possibly underestimated.

A remark on this clone: Its antigen is not identified.

Profiled with immunoSEQ multiplex PCR; TCRdb holds only in-frame clones, not every one. The data show roughly 120,000 clones, roughly nine tenths seen once. Germline CDR1 is KGHSH and CDR2 is LQKENI. This CDR3 has 15 residues. V gave up 4 bases and J gave up 1 base; unmatched junction bases: 4. The chain carries TRBV18 and TRBJ1-1; TRBD1 agrees at 9 bases. This material consisted of peripheral blood, taken on day 0 of AZD1222 vaccination. The clonotype originates from an adult in good health. The CDR3 sequence is CASSLSGQGNTEAFF. The CDR3 region has the DNA TGTGCCAGCTCACTTTCGGGACAGGGGAACACTGAAGCTTTCTTT.